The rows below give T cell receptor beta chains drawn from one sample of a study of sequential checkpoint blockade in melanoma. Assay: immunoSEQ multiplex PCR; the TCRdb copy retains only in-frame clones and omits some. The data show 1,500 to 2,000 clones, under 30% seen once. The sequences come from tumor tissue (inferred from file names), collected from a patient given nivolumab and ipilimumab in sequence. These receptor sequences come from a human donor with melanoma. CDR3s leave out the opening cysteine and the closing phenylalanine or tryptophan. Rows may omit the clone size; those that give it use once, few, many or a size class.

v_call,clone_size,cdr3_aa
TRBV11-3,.,ASSFRWQGGEQY
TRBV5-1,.,ASSPVGRIPQETQY
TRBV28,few,ASSLRRFYEQY
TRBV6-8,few,ASSYVLGNTGELF
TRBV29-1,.,SVEELPRQDYGYT
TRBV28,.,ASSPPWDRFSYEQY
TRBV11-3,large,ASSSGTGGASRNTIY
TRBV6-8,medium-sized,AIQGGSNQPQH
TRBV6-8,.,ASSYSWYTEAF
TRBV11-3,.,ASSLTGAKVYNEQF
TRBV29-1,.,SAESPAGGRAETQY
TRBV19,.,ASSIDPGQSSH
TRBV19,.,ASRRTSGDEQY
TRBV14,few,ASSHRIGAGNTIY
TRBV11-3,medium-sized,ASSFRLAGGGDTQY
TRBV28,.,ASKYGANEQF
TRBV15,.,ATSRDRDLANEKLF
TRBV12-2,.,ASRLNLRGTNHEQY
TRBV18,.,ASSPPDKPGNTIY
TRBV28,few,ASSLEENSPLH
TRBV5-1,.,ASSLARGQGVDEQF
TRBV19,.,ATYTSSYNEQF
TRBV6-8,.,ASRTGAVGELF
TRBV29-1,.,SVDRGREGAEAF
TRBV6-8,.,ASSGRSGNTIY
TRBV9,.,ASSISPALNYGYT
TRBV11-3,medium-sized,ASSLNGGINSPLH
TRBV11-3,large,ASSWGRGLVDEQY
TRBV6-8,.,ASSQGAHTGELF
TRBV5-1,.,ASSLALGTGGFRTGELF
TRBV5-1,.,ASSSGLAGALGEQF
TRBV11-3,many,ASSFLTGTHGYT
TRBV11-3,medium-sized,ASSLAGGSYEQY
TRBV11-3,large,ASSLQLTLNTEAF
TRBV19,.,ASQRSGVANTGELF
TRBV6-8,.,ASSGWGGLEQY
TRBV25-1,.,ASSRTGNTEAF
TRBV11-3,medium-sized,ASRDGLAGGFYEQY
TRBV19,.,ASTLTGLDNTIY
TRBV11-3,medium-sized,ASSGRWGATYEQY
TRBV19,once,ASSGGLYNEQF
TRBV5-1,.,ASSLDRGNMNTEAF
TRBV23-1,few,ASSQDWAGVDYGYT
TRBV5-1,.,ASSLAGEGNQPQH
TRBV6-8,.,ASSYSAGGGRSPLH
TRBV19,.,ASSTQRGGLSETQY
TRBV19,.,ASTPAPLGYTEAF
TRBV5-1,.,ASSLVQAGTDTQY
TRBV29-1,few,SVEARDRISAETQY
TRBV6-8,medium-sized,ASSSPGRSYNSPLH
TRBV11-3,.,ASSFPTGTGFYEQF